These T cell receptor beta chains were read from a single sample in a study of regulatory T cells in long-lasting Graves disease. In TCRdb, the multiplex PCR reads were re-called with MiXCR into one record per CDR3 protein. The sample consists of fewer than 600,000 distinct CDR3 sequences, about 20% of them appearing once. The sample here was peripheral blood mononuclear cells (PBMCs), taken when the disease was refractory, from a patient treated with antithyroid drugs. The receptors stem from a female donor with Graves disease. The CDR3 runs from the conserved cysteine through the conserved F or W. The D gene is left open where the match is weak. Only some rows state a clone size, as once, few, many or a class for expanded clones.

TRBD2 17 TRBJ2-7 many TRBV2 TGTGCCAGCAGTGAAATTAGACCGGGACTAGGCTCCTACGAGCAGTACTTC CASSEIRPGLGSYEQYF
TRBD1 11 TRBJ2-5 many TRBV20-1 TGCAGTGCCAAGACAGGGGGGACCCAGTACTTC CSAKTGGTQYF
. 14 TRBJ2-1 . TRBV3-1 TGTGCCAGCAGCCAAGGGGGCGAGGGCGATGAGCAGTTCTTC CASSQGGEGDEQFF
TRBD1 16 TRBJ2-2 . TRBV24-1 TGTGCCACCAGTGATAGAGACAGGGGGCGTTCCGGGGAGCTGTTTTTT CATSDRDRGRSGELFF
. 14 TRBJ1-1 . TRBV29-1 TGCAGCGTTGAACGGCGCCAGGGGAACACTGAAGCTTTCTTT CSVERRQGNTEAFF
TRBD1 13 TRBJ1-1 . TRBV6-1 TGTGCCAGCGGTCAGGGGGGAACGACTGAAGCTTTCTTT CASGQGGTTEAFF
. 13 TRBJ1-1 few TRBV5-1 TGCGCCAGCAGCCAGGCCCAGAACACTGAAGCTTTCTTT CASSQAQNTEAFF
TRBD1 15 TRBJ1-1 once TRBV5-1 TGCGCCAGCAGCCTCTCGGGACAGGGATACACTGAAGCTTTCTTT CASSLSGQGYTEAFF
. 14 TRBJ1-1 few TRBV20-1 TGCAGTGCTAGAGACTGGGGGGGGAACACTGAAGCTTTCTTT CSARDWGGNTEAFF
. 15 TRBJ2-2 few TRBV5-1 TGCGCCAGCAGCCAGGGACAAAGATACACCGGGGAGCTGTTTTTT CASSQGQRYTGELFF
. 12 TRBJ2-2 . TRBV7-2 TGTGCCGGCAGTCTCATTCACGGGGAGCTGTTTTTT CAGSLIHGELFF
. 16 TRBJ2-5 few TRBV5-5 TGTGCCAGCAGCACACCAGGGGTTAATCTGAGAGAGACCCAGTACTTC CASSTPGVNLRETQYF
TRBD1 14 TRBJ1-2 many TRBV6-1 TGTGCCAGCAGTCCAGGGGGCAATGACTATGGCTACACCTTC CASSPGGNDYGYTF
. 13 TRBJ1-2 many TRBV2 TGTGCCAGCAGTGTTGAACAGCAGTATGGCTACACCTTC CASSVEQQYGYTF
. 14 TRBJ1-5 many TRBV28 TGTGCCAGCAGTTTACTCACAGCGGATCAGCCCCAGCATTTT CASSLLTADQPQHF
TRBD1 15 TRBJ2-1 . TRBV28 TGTGCCAGCAGGGGGGTGGGCAGGGGGCTAGATGAGCAGTTCTTC CASRGVGRGLDEQFF
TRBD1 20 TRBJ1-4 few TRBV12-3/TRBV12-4 TGTGCCAGCAGTTCCCCCACGGACAGGGAGACCGACACAACTAATGAAAAACTGTTTTTT CASSSPTDRETDTTNEKLFF
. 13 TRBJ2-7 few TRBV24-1 TGTGCCACCAGTGATTTAGGAGGGAACGAGCAGTACTTC CATSDLGGNEQYF
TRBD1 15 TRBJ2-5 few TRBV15 TGTGCCACCAGCCGCGCGGACAGGGGGCGAGAGACCCAGTACTTC CATSRADRGRETQYF
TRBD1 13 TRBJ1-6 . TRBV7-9 TGTGCCAGCAGCTTCGGGACAGATTCACCCCTCCACTTT CASSFGTDSPLHF
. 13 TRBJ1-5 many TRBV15 TGTGCCACCAGCATTACCTTCAATCAGCCCCAGCATTTT CATSITFNQPQHF
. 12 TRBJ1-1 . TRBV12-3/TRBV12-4 TGTGCCAGCAGTTTAATCCGGGCTGAAGCTTTCTTT CASSLIRAEAFF
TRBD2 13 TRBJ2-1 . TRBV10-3 TGTGCCAGCTCTAGCGGAGAAGGCAATGAGCAGTTCTTC CASSSGEGNEQFF
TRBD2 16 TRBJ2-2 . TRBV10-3 TGTGCCACCGGCCTAACTAGCGGGAGGGATCCCGGGGAGCTGTTTTTT CATGLTSGRDPGELFF
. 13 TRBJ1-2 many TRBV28 TGTGCCATCCAGTCGGGCTATAACTATGGCTACACCTTC CAIQSGYNYGYTF
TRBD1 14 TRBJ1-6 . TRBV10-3 TGTGCCACCAGAGACAGGGCTAGGGATTCACCCCTCCACTTT CATRDRARDSPLHF
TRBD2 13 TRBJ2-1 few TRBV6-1 TGTGCCAGCACGACGGGAGGACTCTTTGAGCAGTTCTTC CASTTGGLFEQFF
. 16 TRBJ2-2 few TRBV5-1 TGCGCCAGCAGCTTGGAGGCGGTTAGAAACACCGGGGAGCTGTTTTTT CASSLEAVRNTGELFF
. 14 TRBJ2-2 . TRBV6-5 TGTGCCAGCAGTTATGGGGTTTGGTCCGGGGAGCTGTTTTTT CASSYGVWSGELFF
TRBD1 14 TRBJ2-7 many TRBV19 TGTGCCAGTAGTATCCGACAGGGCGGGTACGAGCAGTACTTC CASSIRQGGYEQYF
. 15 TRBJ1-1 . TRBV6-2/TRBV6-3 TGTGCCAGCATCAAGGGCAAGGGGCGGGGGACTGAAGCTTTCTTT CASIKGKGRGTEAFF
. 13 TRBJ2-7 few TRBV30 TGTGCCTGGCACCCCGGAGCCTCCTACGAGCAGTACTTC CAWHPGASYEQYF
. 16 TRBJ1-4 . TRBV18 TGTGCCAGCTCACCGATGACGGCTGCAACTAATGAAAAACTGTTTTTT CASSPMTAATNEKLFF
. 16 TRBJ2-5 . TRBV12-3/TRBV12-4 TGTGCCTGCAGCCCGGAGAGGAACAGGTACCAAGAGACCCAGTACTTC CACSPERNRYQETQYF
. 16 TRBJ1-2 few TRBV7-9 TGTGCCAGCAGCAACGTTAGAGAGGGGGTGAGCTATGGCTACACCTTC CASSNVREGVSYGYTF
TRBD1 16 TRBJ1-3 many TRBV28 TGTGCCAGCAGTTTCACAGGGGCGCGTTCTGGAAACACCATATATTTT CASSFTGARSGNTIYF
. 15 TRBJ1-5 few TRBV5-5 TGTGCCAGCAGCCCCCTAGGGGTCTACGAACAGCCCCAGCATTTT CASSPLGVYEQPQHF
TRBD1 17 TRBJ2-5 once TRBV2 TGTGCCAGCAGACTAGGACAGGGGGCCGGGAACCAAGAGACCCAGTACTTC CASRLGQGAGNQETQYF
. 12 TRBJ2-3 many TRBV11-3 TGTGCCAGCAGCTTTAGCGCAGATACGCAGTATTTT CASSFSADTQYF
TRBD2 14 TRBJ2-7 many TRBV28 TGTGCCAGCAGGCCAGCGGGGCGTTCCTACGAGCAGTACTTC CASRPAGRSYEQYF
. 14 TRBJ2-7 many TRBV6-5 TGTGCCAGCAGTTACAACAGAGGGGGCTACGAGCAGTACTTC CASSYNRGGYEQYF
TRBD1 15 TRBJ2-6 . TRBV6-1 TGTGCCAGCTCGGCCCAGGGGGCTGGGGCCAACGTCCTGACTTTC CASSAQGAGANVLTF
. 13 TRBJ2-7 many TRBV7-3 TGTGCCAGCAGCTTAATTGACGGGTACGAGCAGTACTTC CASSLIDGYEQYF
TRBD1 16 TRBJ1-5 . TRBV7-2 TGTGCCAGCAGCTTAGCCGGGACAGACCCTAATCAGCCCCAGCATTTT CASSLAGTDPNQPQHF
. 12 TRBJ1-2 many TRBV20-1 TGCAGTGCTCATGTGGGTTCCTATGGCTACACCTTC CSAHVGSYGYTF
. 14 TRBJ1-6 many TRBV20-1 TGCAGTGCTAGAGATCGCTCCTATAATTCACCCCTCCACTTT CSARDRSYNSPLHF
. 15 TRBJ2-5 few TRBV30 TGTGCCTGGAGTGTAAAACGGTTGGGAGAAGAGACCCAGTACTTC CAWSVKRLGEETQYF
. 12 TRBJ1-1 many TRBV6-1 TGTGCCAGCAGTGACGAAACAGGGCTCGCTTTCTTT CASSDETGLAFF
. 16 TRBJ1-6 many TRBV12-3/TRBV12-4 TGTGCCAGCACCACTGGCGGGATAGTCTATAATTCACCCCTCCACTTT CASTTGGIVYNSPLHF
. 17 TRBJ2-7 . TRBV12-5 TGTGCTAGTGGTTTCTCCCCTCGGCTAGCTTCCACCTACGAGCAGTACTTC CASGFSPRLASTYEQYF
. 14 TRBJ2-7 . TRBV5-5 TGTGCCAGCATGGGAGGGACAGCACAATACGAGCAGTACTTC CASMGGTAQYEQYF
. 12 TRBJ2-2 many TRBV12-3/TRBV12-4 TGTGCCAGCAGCTTCGGTGGCGGGGAGCTGTTTTTT CASSFGGGELFF
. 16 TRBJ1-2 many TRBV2 TGTGCCAGCGGAAAATCCCCCGTAGGTCAAGTCTTTGGCTACACCTTC CASGKSPVGQVFGYTF
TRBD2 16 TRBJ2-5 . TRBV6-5 TGTGCCAGCAGTTCGTGGAGGAGCGGGGGTCAAGAGACCCAGTACTTC CASSSWRSGGQETQYF
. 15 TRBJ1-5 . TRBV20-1 TGCAGTGCTAGAGAATGGGGAAGGAGCAATCAGCCCCAGCATTTT CSAREWGRSNQPQHF
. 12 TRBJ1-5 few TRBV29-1 TGCAGTGCCGGGGGGAGTGACCAGCCCCAGCATTTT CSAGGSDQPQHF
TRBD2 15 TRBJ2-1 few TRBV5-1 TGCGCCAGCAGCTTGGGCTCTAGCGGGGTCAATGAGCAGTTCTTC CASSLGSSGVNEQFF
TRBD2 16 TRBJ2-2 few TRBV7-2 TGTGCCAGCAGCTTAACTAGCGCCTTCGGGACCGGGGAGCTGTTTTTT CASSLTSAFGTGELFF
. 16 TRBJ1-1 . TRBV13 TGTGCCAGCAGCCCCCAGCGGGCGGAATTTAACACTGAAGCTTTCTTT CASSPQRAEFNTEAFF
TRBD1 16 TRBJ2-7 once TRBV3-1 TGTGCCAGCAGCCAAACATCCGGGACAGGGGGCTACGAGCAGTACTTC CASSQTSGTGGYEQYF